Listed below are T cell receptor beta chains from one sample, sequenced in a study of cytomegalovirus exposure and HLA in healthy donors. Clones were read by immunoSEQ multiplex PCR, and TCRdb kept only the in-frame ones, dropping some. The profile shows about 130,000 clones, 70% to 90% of them singletons. The material sequenced was PBMCs. The receptors here all came from a man in his late teens or twenties in good health and CMV-seropositive. Each CDR3 is given with its conserved first and last residue. A D gene is named only where the DNA matches it firmly. The size of a clone is reported for some rows only, either as once, few or many, or as a class for expanded clones.

>TRBJ1-2|NA|TRBV6-1|NA|14
CASSEGPGKGGYTF
TGTGCTAGCAGTGAAGGCCCGGGGAAGGGTGGCTACACCTTC
>TRBJ1-1|once|TRBV2|TRBD1|14
CASRFGQEATEAFF
TGTGCCAGCCGCTTCGGACAGGAAGCGACTGAAGCTTTCTTT
>TRBJ2-2|NA|TRBV4-2|NA|13
CASSQDSTGELFF
TGTGCCAGCAGCCAAGACAGCACCGGGGAGCTGTTTTTT
>TRBJ2-7|NA|TRBV7-6|TRBD2|14
CASSPVGGTDEQYF
TGTGCCAGCAGCCCCGTCGGGGGGACCGACGAGCAGTACTTC
>TRBJ2-5|once|TRBV2|TRBD2|16
CASITSGGPREETQYF
TGTGCCAGCATAACTAGCGGGGGCCCTAGGGAAGAGACCCAGTACTTC
>TRBJ2-2|NA|TRBV14|NA|14
CASSPGKNTGELFF
TGTGCCAGCAGCCCAGGGAAGAACACCGGGGAGCTGTTTTTT
>TRBJ2-5|NA|TRBV7-3|TRBD1|19
CASSLTGGSGTGEGETQYF
TGTGCCAGCAGCTTAACTGGGGGTTCCGGGACAGGGGAAGGGGAGACCCAGTACTTC
>TRBJ1-3|NA|TRBV27|NA|15
CASSLSTISGNTIYF
TGTGCCAGCAGTTTATCGACAATATCTGGAAACACCATATATTTT
>TRBJ2-1|NA|TRBV7-9|TRBD1|19
CASSSSYSAQGERYNEQFF
TGTGCCAGCAGCTCCTCTTATTCCGCACAGGGGGAGAGGTACAATGAGCAGTTCTTC
>TRBJ1-1|NA|TRBV27|NA|15
CASSFLQEKNTEAFF
TGTGCCAGCAGTTTCCTACAGGAGAAGAACACTGAAGCTTTCTTT
>TRBJ1-5|NA|TRBV10-1|NA|15
CASSVSHFSNQPQHF
TGCGCCAGCAGTGTTTCGCACTTTAGCAATCAGCCCCAGCATTTT
>TRBJ2-4|once|TRBV19|NA|17
CASTPAAVVGAKNIQYF
TGTGCCAGTACTCCCGCGGCGGTCGTTGGAGCCAAAAACATTCAGTACTTC
>TRBJ2-7|NA|TRBV29-1|NA|14
CSVEKADHSYEQYF
TGCAGCGTTGAAAAAGCGGACCACTCCTACGAGCAGTACTTC
>TRBJ1-1|once|TRBV5-1|NA|13
CASSNGQNTEAFF
TGCGCCAGCAGCAACGGACAGAACACTGAAGCTTTCTTT
>TRBJ2-7|NA|TRBV5-1|TRBD1|13
CASSWGQTYEQYF
TGCGCCAGCAGCTGGGGACAGACCTACGAGCAGTACTTC
>TRBJ2-5|NA|TRBV4-1|TRBD2|18
CASSQGVTSGGALETQYF
TGCGCCAGCAGCCAAGGGGTTACTAGCGGGGGGGCTTTGGAGACCCAGTACTTC
>TRBJ2-1|NA|TRBV10-3|TRBD2|13
CASLAGGLGEQFF
TGTGCCAGTCTAGCGGGGGGGCTGGGTGAGCAGTTCTTC